These 2 T cell receptor beta chains originate from one sample sequenced in a study of T cells after yellow fever vaccination. MiXCR, run by TCRdb on the 5' RACE reads, gives a single entry per CDR3 protein. The profile covers some 320,000 distinct CDR3 sequences, with about 10% appearing a single time and 3% to 3.5% taken by the ten largest. This specimen consisted of CD4+ T cells sorted from PBMCs, obtained 45 days after the yellow fever booster vaccination. These receptors originate from a man between 18 and 35 years old who received the YFV17D yellow fever vaccine.

The chain has TRBV6-5 and TRBJ1-2, with 7 bases identical to TRBD1. The CDR3 is made up of 16 amino acids. Germline lookup yields CDR1 MNHEY and CDR2 SVGAGI. Losses at the gene ends were 6 bases for V and 7 bases for J; bases not matched to a gene: 17. Here the CDR3 reads CASSRPRQGGLTGYTF. The CDR3 DNA reads TGTGCCAGCAGCCGACCCCGACAGGGAGGACTTACTGGCTACACCTTC.

This clonotype appeared many times. The chain recombines TRBV12-3 or TRBV12-4 with TRBJ1-1; no firm D call. CDR3 length: 14 amino acids. V was shortened by 1 base and J by 1 base, with 7 bases between the two germline ends. The CDR3 DNA follows: TGTGCCAGCAGTTTAGTACGGACGAACACTGAAGCTTTCTTT. Its protein is CASSLVRTNTEAFF.